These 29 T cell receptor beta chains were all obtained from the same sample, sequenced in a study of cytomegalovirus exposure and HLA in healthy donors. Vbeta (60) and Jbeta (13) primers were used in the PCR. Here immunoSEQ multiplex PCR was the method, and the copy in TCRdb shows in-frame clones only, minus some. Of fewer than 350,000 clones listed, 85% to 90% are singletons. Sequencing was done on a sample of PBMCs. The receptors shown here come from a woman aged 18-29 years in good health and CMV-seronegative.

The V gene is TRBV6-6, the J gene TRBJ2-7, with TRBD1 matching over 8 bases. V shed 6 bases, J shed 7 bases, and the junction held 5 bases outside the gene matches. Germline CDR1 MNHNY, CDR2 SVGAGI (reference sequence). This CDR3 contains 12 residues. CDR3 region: CASSRQGREQYF. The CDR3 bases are TGTGCCAGCAGCCGACAGGGGCGAGAGCAGTACTTC.

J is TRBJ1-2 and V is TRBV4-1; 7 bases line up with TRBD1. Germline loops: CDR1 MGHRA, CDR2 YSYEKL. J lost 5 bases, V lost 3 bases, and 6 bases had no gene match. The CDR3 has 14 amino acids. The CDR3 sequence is CASSQGDRVYGYTF. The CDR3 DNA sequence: TGCGCCAGCAGCCAGGGAGACAGGGTGTATGGCTACACCTTC.

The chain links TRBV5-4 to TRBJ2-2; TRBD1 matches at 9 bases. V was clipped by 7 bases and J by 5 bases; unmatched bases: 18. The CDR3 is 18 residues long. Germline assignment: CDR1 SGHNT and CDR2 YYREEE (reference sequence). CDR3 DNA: TGTGCCAGCTCCCAGGGGGGAACAGGGGGCGTACGGACCGGGGAGCTGTTTTTT. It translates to CASSQGGTGGVRTGELFF.

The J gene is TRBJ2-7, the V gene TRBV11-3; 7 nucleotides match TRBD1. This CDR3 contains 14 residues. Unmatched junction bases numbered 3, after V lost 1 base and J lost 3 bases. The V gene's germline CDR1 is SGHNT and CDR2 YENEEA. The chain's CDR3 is CASSLGGDSYEQYF. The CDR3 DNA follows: TGTGCCAGCAGCTTAGGTGGGGACAGCTACGAGCAGTACTTC.

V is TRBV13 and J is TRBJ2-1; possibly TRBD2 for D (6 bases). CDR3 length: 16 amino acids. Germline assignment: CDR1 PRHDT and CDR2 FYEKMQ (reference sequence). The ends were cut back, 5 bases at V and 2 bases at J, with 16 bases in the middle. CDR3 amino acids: CASSGPSSGAYNEQFF. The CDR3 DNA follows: TGTGCCAGCAGCGGCCCCAGTAGCGGAGCCTACAATGAGCAGTTCTTC.

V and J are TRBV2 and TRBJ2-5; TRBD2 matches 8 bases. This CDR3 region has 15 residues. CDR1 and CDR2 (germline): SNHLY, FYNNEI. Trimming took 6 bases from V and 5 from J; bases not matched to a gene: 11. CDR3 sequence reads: CASRSGGLLGETQYF. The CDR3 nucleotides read TGTGCCAGCAGGAGCGGGGGCCTACTAGGGGAGACCCAGTACTTC.

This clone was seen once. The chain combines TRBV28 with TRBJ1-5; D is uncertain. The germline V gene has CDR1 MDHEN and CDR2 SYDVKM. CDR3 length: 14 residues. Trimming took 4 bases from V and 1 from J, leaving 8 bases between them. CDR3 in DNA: TGTGCCAGCAGTTCAGGACTCAGCAATCAGCCCCAGCATTTT. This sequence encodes CASSSGLSNQPQHF. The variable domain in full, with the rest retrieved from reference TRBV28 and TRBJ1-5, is DVKVTQSSRYLVKRTGEKVFLECVQDMDHENMFWYRQDPGLGLRLIYFSYDVKMKEKGDIPEGYSVSREKKERFSLILESASTNQTSMYLCASSSGLSNQPQHFGDGTRLSIL.

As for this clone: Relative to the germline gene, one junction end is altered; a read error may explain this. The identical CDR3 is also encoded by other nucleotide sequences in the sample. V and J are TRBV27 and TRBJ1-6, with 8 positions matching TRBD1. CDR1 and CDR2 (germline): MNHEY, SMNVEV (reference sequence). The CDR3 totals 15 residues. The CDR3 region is CASSPRTGYNSPLHF. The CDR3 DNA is TGTGCCAGCAGTCCCCGGACAGGGTATAATTCCCCCCTCCACTTT.

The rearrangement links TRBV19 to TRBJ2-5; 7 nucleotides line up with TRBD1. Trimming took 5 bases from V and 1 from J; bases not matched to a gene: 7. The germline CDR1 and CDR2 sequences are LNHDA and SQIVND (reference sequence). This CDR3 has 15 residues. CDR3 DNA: TGTGCCAGTAGTTCCGGGACAGTCCCCCAAGAGACCCAGTACTTC. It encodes CASSSGTVPQETQYF.

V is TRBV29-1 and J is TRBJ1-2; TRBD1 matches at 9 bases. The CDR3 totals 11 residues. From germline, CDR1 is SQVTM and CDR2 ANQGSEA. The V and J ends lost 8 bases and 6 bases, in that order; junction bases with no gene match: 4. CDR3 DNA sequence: TGCAGCCTCCGGGACAGGGATGGCTACACCTTC. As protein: CSLRDRDGYTF.

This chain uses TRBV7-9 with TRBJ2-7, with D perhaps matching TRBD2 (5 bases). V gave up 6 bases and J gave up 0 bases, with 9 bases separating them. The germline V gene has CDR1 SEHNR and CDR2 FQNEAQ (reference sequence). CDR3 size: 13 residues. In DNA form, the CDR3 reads TGTGCCAGCAGTTCCGGGATCTCCTACGAGCAGTACTTC. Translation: CASSSGISYEQYF.

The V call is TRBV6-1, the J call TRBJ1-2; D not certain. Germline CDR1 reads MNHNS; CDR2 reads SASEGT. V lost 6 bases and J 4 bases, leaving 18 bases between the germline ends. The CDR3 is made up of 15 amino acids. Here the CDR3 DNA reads TGTGCCAGCAGGGGGTTTGGCGGGAGCTCCTATGGCTACACCTTC. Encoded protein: CASRGFGGSSYGYTF.

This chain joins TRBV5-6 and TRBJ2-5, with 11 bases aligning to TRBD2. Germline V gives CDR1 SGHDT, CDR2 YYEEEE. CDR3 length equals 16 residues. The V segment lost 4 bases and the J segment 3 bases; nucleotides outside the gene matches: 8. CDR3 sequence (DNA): TGTGCCAGCAGCGGGGGGTGGGGACTAGCGGAAGAGACCCAGTACTTC. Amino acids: CASSGGWGLAEETQYF.

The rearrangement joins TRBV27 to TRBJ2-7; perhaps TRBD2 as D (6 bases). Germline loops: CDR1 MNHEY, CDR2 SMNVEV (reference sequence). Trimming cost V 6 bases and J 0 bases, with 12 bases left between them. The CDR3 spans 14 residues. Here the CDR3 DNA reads TGTGCCAGCAGAGATCTGGGGGGCTCCTACGAGCAGTACTTC. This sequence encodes CASRDLGGSYEQYF.

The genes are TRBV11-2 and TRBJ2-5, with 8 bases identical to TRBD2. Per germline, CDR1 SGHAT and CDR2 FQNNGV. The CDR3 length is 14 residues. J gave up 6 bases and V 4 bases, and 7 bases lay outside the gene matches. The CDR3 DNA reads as TGTGCCAGCAGCTGGAACGGGGGGGGAAAGACCCAGTACTTC. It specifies CASSWNGGGKTQYF.

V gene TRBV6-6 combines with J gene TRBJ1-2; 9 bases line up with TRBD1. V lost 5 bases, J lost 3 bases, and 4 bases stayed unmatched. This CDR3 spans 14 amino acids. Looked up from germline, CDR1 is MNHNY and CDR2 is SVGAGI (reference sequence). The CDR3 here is CASSIRQGDYGYTF. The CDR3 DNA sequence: TGTGCCAGCAGTATCAGACAGGGGGACTATGGCTACACCTTC.

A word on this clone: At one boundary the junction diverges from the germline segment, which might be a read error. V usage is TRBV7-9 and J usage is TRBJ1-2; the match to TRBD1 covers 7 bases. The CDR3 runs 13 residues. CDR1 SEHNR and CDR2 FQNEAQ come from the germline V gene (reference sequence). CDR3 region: CASSWARQGPGVF. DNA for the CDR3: TGTGCCAGCAGCTGGGCCCGACAGGGTCCAGGAGTTTTC.

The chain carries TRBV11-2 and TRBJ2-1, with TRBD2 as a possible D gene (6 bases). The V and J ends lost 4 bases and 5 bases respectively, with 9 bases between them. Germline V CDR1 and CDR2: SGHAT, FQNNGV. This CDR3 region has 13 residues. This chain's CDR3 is CASSWEVNNEQFF. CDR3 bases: TGTGCCAGCAGCTGGGAGGTAAACAATGAGCAGTTCTTC.

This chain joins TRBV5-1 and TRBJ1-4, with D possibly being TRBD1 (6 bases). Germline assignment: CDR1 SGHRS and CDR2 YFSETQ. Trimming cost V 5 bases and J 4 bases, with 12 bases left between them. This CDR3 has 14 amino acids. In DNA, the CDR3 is TGCGCCAGCAGAAGGACAGCCCTTAATGAAAAACTGTTTTTT. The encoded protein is CASRRTALNEKLFF.

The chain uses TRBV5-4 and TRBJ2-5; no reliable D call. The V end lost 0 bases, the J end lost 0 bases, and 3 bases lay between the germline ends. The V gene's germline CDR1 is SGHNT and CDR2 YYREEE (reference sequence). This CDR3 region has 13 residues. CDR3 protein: CASSLVYQETQYF. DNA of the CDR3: TGTGCCAGCAGCTTGGTATACCAAGAGACCCAGTACTTC.

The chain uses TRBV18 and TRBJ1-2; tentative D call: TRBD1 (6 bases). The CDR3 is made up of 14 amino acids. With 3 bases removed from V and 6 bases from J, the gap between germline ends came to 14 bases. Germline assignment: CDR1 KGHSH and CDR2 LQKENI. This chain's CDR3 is CASSPGGALDGYTF. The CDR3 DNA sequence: TGTGCCAGCTCACCTGGGGGGGCGCTGGATGGCTACACCTTC.

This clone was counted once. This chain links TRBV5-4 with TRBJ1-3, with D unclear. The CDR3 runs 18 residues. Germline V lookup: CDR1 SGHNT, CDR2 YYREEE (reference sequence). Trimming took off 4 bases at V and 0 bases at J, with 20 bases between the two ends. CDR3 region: CASSLQSSLPFSGNTIYF. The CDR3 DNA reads TGTGCCAGCAGCCTACAGAGCTCCCTACCGTTCTCTGGAAACACCATATATTTT.

This CDR3 reads CASSSYLTGPNEKLFF. The DNA of the CDR3 is TGTGCCAGCAGCTCGTACCTGACAGGGCCTAATGAAAAACTGTTTTTT. V and J are TRBV11-2 and TRBJ1-4, with 7 bases aligning to TRBD1. After removal of 4 bases from V and 3 bases from J, the junction contained 8 bases not matched to a gene. Germline lookup yields CDR1 SGHAT and CDR2 FQNNGV. The CDR3 consists of 16 residues.

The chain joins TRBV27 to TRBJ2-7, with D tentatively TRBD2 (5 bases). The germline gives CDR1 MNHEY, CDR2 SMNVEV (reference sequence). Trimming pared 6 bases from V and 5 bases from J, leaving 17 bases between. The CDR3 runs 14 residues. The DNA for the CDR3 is TGTGCCAGCAGCCCCCCCCCGGGGTACCACGAGCAGTACTTC. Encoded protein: CASSPPPGYHEQYF.

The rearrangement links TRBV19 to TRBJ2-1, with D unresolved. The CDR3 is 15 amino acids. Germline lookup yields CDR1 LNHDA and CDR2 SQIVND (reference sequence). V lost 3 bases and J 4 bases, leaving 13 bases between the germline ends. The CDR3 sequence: CASSISPAQYNEQFF. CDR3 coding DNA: TGTGCCAGTAGTATCAGCCCAGCGCAATACAATGAGCAGTTCTTC.

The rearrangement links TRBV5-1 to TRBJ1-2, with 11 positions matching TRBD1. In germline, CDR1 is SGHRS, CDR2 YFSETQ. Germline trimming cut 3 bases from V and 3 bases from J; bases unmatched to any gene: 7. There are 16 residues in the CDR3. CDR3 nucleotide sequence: TGCGCCAGCAGCTCACCGGGACAGGGGGGGTACTATGGCTACACCTTC. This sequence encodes CASSSPGQGGYYGYTF.

The DNA of the CDR3 is TGTGCCATCAGTGAGTCTCACAGTTACAATGAGCAGTTCTTC. Protein: CAISESHSYNEQFF. The chain is built from TRBV10-3 and TRBJ2-1; the D is unclear. Germline values: CDR1 ENHRY, CDR2 SYGVKD. The CDR3 contains 14 residues. The V end lost 0 bases, the J end lost 4 bases, and 7 bases lay between the germline ends.

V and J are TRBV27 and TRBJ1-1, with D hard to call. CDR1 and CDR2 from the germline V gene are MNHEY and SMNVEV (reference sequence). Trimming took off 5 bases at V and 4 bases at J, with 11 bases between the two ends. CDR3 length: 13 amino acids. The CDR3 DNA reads TGTGCCAGCAGTAGGGCGGGCGGCACTGAAGCTTTCTTT. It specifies CASSRAGGTEAFF.

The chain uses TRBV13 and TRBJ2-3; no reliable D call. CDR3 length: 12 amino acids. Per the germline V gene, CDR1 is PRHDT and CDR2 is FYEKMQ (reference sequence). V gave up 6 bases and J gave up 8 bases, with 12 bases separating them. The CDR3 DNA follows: TGTGCCAGCAGTGGTAGTGTTCGTACGCAGTATTTT. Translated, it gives CASSGSVRTQYF. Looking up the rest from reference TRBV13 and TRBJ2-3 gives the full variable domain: AAGVIQSPRHLIKEKRETATLKCYPIPRHDTVYWYQQGPGQDPQFLISFYEKMQSDKGSIPDRFSAQQFSDYHSELNMSSLELGDSALYFCASSGSVRTQYFGPGTRLTVL.